The rows below give T cell receptor beta chains drawn from one sample of a study of OX40 agonist ivuxolimab in advanced cancers. Here immunoSEQ multiplex PCR was the method, and the copy in TCRdb shows in-frame clones only, minus some. The sample has about 77,000 clones; 81% are singletons. The sequencing here drew on CD4+ or CD8+ T cells sorted from blood, taken in a trial of the OX40 agonist ivuxolimab. The receptors originated from an adult with an advanced solid tumor such as melanoma, head and neck, liver or kidney cancer. Each CDR3 is given with its conserved first and last residue. The D gene is left open where the match is weak. The size entry is marked missing in some rows and otherwise reads once, few, many or a size class.

cdr3_length d_call j_call v_call clone_size cdr3_nt cdr3_aa
15 - TRBJ1-2 TRBV5-1 - TGCGCCAGCAGCTTGGGATCGGGCCCCAGCTATGGCTACACCTTC CASSLGSGPSYGYTF
17 TRBD1 TRBJ2-1 TRBV19 - TGTGCCAGTAGTTCCGGGACAGGGCGATCCAACCACAATGAGCAGTTCTTC CASSSGTGRSNHNEQFF
14 TRBD1 TRBJ1-6 TRBV4-2 - TGTGCCAGCAGCCAAGACAGGGGGCAATCACCCCTCCACTTT CASSQDRGQSPLHF
16 TRBD1 TRBJ1-4 TRBV7-9 - TGTGCCAGCAGCCTAAAATCCGGGACAGTAGGTGAAAAACTGTTTTTT CASSLKSGTVGEKLFF
14 TRBD1 TRBJ2-7 TRBV7-9 - TGTGCCAGCAGCTCGGACAGGGGCTCCTACGAGCAGTACTTC CASSSDRGSYEQYF
16 TRBD1 TRBJ2-3 TRBV10-3 - TGTGCCATCAGTGAGTCGGGACAGGGCTTGACAGATACGCAGTATTTT CAISESGQGLTDTQYF
15 TRBD1 TRBJ1-6 TRBV29-1 many TGCAGCGTTAGGCAGGGGGATTATGATAATTCACCCCTCCACTTT CSVRQGDYDNSPLHF
12 - TRBJ1-2 TRBV5-1 - TGCGCCAGCAGCTTGGGAGCTGAAGGCTACACCTTC CASSLGAEGYTF
15 TRBD1 TRBJ2-3 TRBV27 - TGTGCCAGCAGTAAGACAGGGGATGCGTCAGATACGCAGTATTTT CASSKTGDASDTQYF
13 - TRBJ2-6 TRBV2 once TGTGCCAGACAGGCCTCTGGGGCCAACGTCCTGACTTTC CARQASGANVLTF
14 - TRBJ1-6 TRBV11-2 - TGTGCCAGCAGGCGACAGATGGATAATTCACCCCTCCACTTT CASRRQMDNSPLHF
15 - TRBJ1-2 TRBV5-1 - TGCGCCAGCAGCTCAGGCGGGACCTTAAACGGTGGCTACACCTTC CASSSGGTLNGGYTF
18 - TRBJ2-2 TRBV11-3 - TGTGCCAGCAGCTTAGTATCATGGGGGACCAGGAACACCGGGGAGCTGTTTTTT CASSLVSWGTRNTGELFF
13 - TRBJ1-2 TRBV12-5 - TGTGCTAGTGCCCGGGGGGGGTCCTATGGCTACACCTTC CASARGGSYGYTF
13 - TRBJ2-7 TRBV11-2 - TGTGCCAGCAGCCCTAACAGGGCCTACGAGCAGTACTTC CASSPNRAYEQYF
14 - TRBJ2-6 TRBV5-6 - TGTGCCAGCAGCTTGGGTTCTGGGGCCAACGTCCTGACTTTC CASSLGSGANVLTF
14 - TRBJ1-2 TRBV2 - TGTGCCAGCAGTGAAGAGGCCTTGGGGTATGGCTACACCTTC CASSEEALGYGYTF
15 - TRBJ2-4 TRBV29-1 - TGCAGCGTTGGAGGGGGGCCGGGGGCCAAAAACATTCAGTACTTC CSVGGGPGAKNIQYF
14 - TRBJ1-2 TRBV5-1 - TGCGCCAGCAGCTTGGGCCCAGGGGAGAGCGGCTACACCTTC CASSLGPGESGYTF
17 TRBD1 TRBJ1-2 TRBV7-9 - TGTGCCAGCAGCTCTTTAGGGACAGGGCGGTTCGCCTATGGCTACACCTTC CASSSLGTGRFAYGYTF
13 - TRBJ1-4 TRBV27 - TGTGCCAGCAGCGCCCGACAGAATGAAAAACTGTTTTTT CASSARQNEKLFF
15 TRBD2 TRBJ2-5 TRBV5-4 - TGTGCCAGCAGCTTTATGTCGGCGGGAGGGGGGACCCAGTACTTC CASSFMSAGGGTQYF
14 TRBD1 TRBJ2-2 TRBV6-5 - TGTGCCAGCACGGACAGGGGGAACACCGGGGAGCTGTTTTTT CASTDRGNTGELFF
16 TRBD1 TRBJ1-2 TRBV27 - TGTGCCAGCAGTCCTGGACAGGGGCCTATTAACTATGGCTACACCTTC CASSPGQGPINYGYTF
13 - TRBJ2-3 TRBV5-1 - TGCGCCAGCAGCTCTCTCCCCACAGATACGCAGTATTTT CASSSLPTDTQYF
18 TRBD2 TRBJ2-3 TRBV7-9 - TGTGCCAGCAGCTTAGCTATCACGGGGGGGTCGTTCACAGATACGCAGTATTTT CASSLAITGGSFTDTQYF
15 - TRBJ2-1 TRBV5-6 - TGTGCCAGCAGCCCAGGGATTAGCTCCTACAATGAGCAGTTCTTC CASSPGISSYNEQFF
15 - TRBJ2-7 TRBV5-1 - TGCGCCAGCAGCTTACGATTAGAACCGATTTACGAGCAGTACTTC CASSLRLEPIYEQYF
12 - TRBJ1-2 TRBV7-6 - TGTGCCAGCGGCCAAAACCAATATGGCTACACCTTC CASGQNQYGYTF
15 - TRBJ1-6 TRBV2 - TGTGCCAGCAGAGCTTTCCGGGACCCTAATTCACCCCTCCACTTT CASRAFRDPNSPLHF
15 - TRBJ1-4 TRBV7-2 - TGTGCCAGCAGCTTAGTGGGGGGCGGAGGTGAAAAACTGTTTTTT CASSLVGGGGEKLFF